This T cell receptor beta chain came from a study of T cell responses to AZD1222 COVID-19 vaccine. Per the germline V gene, CDR1 is DFQATT and CDR2 is SNEGSKA (reference sequence). Trimming removed 3 bases at V and 0 bases at J, with 14 bases between. CDR3 length: 15 residues. Libraries were prepared by immunoSEQ multiplex PCR; TCRdb keeps only in-frame clonotypes and omits some of them. The sample has roughly 120,000 clones; roughly 88% are singletons. A word on this clone: The antigen is not known.

Overall study findings and caveats: The study reported that nearly half of spike-specific TCRs target unmutated variant regions. Two AZD1222 doses significantly raised spike-specific TCR breadth and depth over controls. The span of vaccine-associated CD4 TCRs extended across spike, with dominance at 160-218 and 743-854. No repertoire was sampled before or during the peak T cell response, only after it.

This chain uses TRBV20-1 with TRBJ1-2, with D unclear. The sequences come from peripheral blood, collected on day 0 of AZD1222 vaccination. The sequence came from an adult in good health. DNA for the CDR3: TGCAGTGCTAGTCCTATAGGCGGTTCTAACTATGGCTACACCTTC. Translating gives CSASPIGGSNYGYTF.